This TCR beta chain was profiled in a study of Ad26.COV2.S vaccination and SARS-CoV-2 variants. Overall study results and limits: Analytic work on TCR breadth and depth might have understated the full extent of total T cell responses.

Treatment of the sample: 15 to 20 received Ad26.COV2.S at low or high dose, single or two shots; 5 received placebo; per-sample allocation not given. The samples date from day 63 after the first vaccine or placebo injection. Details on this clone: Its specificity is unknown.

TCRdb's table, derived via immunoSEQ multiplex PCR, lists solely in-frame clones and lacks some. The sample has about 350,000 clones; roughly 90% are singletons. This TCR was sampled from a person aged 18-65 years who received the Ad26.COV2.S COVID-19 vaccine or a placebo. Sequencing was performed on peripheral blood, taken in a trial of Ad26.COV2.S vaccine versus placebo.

The CDR3 sequence is CAISEGRESNQPQHF. The CDR3, as DNA: TGTGCCATCAGTGAAGGGAGGGAGAGCAATCAGCCCCAGCATTTT. The chain employs TRBV10-3 and TRBJ1-5; unclear D gene. CDR1 and CDR2 (germline): ENHRY, SYGVKD. Trimming removed 3 bases from V and 1 base from J, with 10 bases in between. This CDR3 has 15 amino acids.